The T cell receptor beta chain under discussion was sequenced for a study of shared clonotypes between healthy human individuals. Study-level information: Each donor's CD4 naive and CD4 memory cells filled three plates apiece, CD8 naive two, and CD8 memory one.

Adult Caucasians living in Nashville, Tennessee made up all of the donors. Notes on this clone: Its specificity is not known.

CDR3 size: 14 residues. Trimming left V 1 base short and J 8 bases short, with 14 bases between. Germline CDR1 reads SGHTA; CDR2 reads FQGNSA. Findings and caveats of the study: Memory subsets generally showed lower estimated richness than naive subsets. Represented diversity (both genetic and exposure-history) was limited by the small number of donors.

Produced via immunoSEQ multiplex PCR; TCRdb's table is partial and in-frame only. This sample has a few million clones; just over 90% occur once, and the top ten carry under 0.45%. The sequenced sample consisted of naive CD4+ T cells from PBMCs. As for subset: CD45RA+ positively selected. The source of this sequence is a man aged 18 to 29 in good health. Some clones in this sample may be carry-over from other donors' samples. V gene TRBV7-2 combines with J gene TRBJ1-2; weak D call: TRBD1 (5 bases). The CDR3 loop is CASSLEGGTGGYTF. The CDR3, as DNA: TGTGCCAGCAGCTTAGAGGGCGGGACGGGCGGCTACACCTTC.